The 28 T cell receptor beta chains presented below share a single source sample, sequenced in a study of human T cells and chemical hapten exposure. TCRdb recomputed calls from the RACE reads with MiXCR, one row per CDR3 protein. The table includes around 350,000 distinct CDR3 sequences, around 5.5% detected once. Time point reported: pre-sensitization, week 0. The treatment here: therapeutic diphenylcyclopropenone sensitization with weekly scalp DPC. The specimen was whole blood, collected in connection with sensitization to the hapten diphenylcyclopropenone (DPC). Receptors were obtained from a woman under 30 with alopecia areata. Some clones in this sample may be carry-over from other donors' samples.

This clonotype was observed a handful of times. The J gene is TRBJ2-1, the V gene TRBV2; D uncertain. The CDR3 extends over 13 amino acids. The V gene's germline CDR1 is SNHLY and CDR2 FYNNEI. V dropped 6 bases and J dropped 5 bases, with 11 bases sitting between them. CDR3 sequence: CASSSPRHNEQFF. CDR3 sequence (DNA): TGTGCCAGCAGCTCCCCCCGGCACAATGAGCAGTTCTTC.

Turning to this clonotype: A read error may produce the germline difference seen at one junction end. This rearrangement joins TRBV7-2 to TRBJ2-5; D not resolved. Germline CDR1 SGHTA, CDR2 FQGNSA. The CDR3 contains 15 residues. CDR3 region: CASRLAPNFQETQYF. CDR3 bases: TGTGCCAGCAGGTTAGCTCCCAACTTCCAAGAGACCCAGTACTTC.

This chain links TRBV3-1 with TRBJ2-4; tentatively, D is TRBD1 (5 bases). This CDR3 comprises 18 residues. Trimming stripped 4 bases from V and 0 bases from J, with 19 bases between. Germline-derived CDR1 and CDR2 are LGHDT and YNNKEL (reference sequence). The CDR3 protein is CASSLYRPAGLAKNIQYF. The CDR3 DNA sequence: TGTGCCAGCAGCCTCTACCGCCCGGCAGGGTTAGCCAAAAACATTCAGTACTTC.

V gene TRBV14 combines with J gene TRBJ1-6; D not resolved. V lost 0 bases, J lost 7 bases, and 19 bases lay in between. Per germline, CDR1 SGHDN and CDR2 FVKESK. The length of the CDR3 is 18 residues. CDR3 sequence reads: CASSQDPPQLEENSPLHF. The DNA of the CDR3 is TGTGCCAGCAGCCAAGATCCCCCCCAACTAGAAGAGAATTCACCCCTCCACTTT.

This clonotype was detected many times. The V call is TRBV7-2, the J call TRBJ1-6, with 9 bases that match TRBD1. Per germline, CDR1 SGHTA and CDR2 FQGNSA. The V segment lost 3 bases and the J segment 10 bases; nucleotides outside the gene matches: 4. The CDR3 is 14 residues long. CDR3 DNA sequence: TGTGCCAGCAGCTTCGACAGGGGGGGCTCACCCCTCCACTTT. The encoded protein is CASSFDRGGSPLHF.

The gene calls are TRBV5-5 and TRBJ2-7, with TRBD1 matching 9 bases. The CDR3 runs 14 residues. The V gene's germline CDR1 is SGHKS and CDR2 YYEKEE (reference sequence). V trimming: 3 bases; J trimming: 4 bases; junction bases outside the gene matches: 5. The CDR3 loop reads CASSWVGQGYEQYF. Written as DNA, the CDR3 is TGTGCCAGCAGCTGGGTGGGACAGGGTTACGAGCAGTACTTC.

This clonotype was seen only a few times. V usage is TRBV3-1 and J usage is TRBJ2-1; D not resolved. Trimming took off 2 bases at V and 0 bases at J, with 8 bases between the two ends. The CDR3 is 15 amino acids. CDR1 is LGHDT and CDR2 is YNNKEL in the germline V gene (reference sequence). CDR3 amino acids: CASSQMQSSYNEQFF. DNA of the CDR3: TGTGCCAGCAGCCAAATGCAGAGCTCCTACAATGAGCAGTTCTTC.

This clonotype was picked up many times. The chain employs TRBV12-3 or TRBV12-4 and TRBJ1-2; D uncertain. V lost 3 bases, J lost 2 bases, and 10 bases lay in between. CDR3 length: 14 amino acids. As DNA, the CDR3 is TGTGCCAGCAGTTTTAGGGTTGAAAACTATGGCTACACCTTC. Translation gives CASSFRVENYGYTF.

This clonotype was picked up many times. The genes are TRBV20-1 and TRBJ2-7; 11 bases map to TRBD2. Germline V gene lookup returns CDR1 DFQATT and CDR2 SNEGSKA (reference sequence). V dropped 3 bases and J dropped 2; count of bases not matched to a gene: 3. The CDR3 runs 14 residues. Written as DNA, the CDR3 is TGCAGTGCTAGCGGACTAGCGGGTCCCTACGAGCAGTACTTC. It encodes CSASGLAGPYEQYF.

The chain recombines TRBV27 with TRBJ1-2; no definite D call. The V gene's germline CDR1 is MNHEY and CDR2 SMNVEV (reference sequence). This CDR3 contains 12 residues. V lost 1 base, J lost 8 bases, and 8 bases lay in between. This CDR3 is CASSLYGTGYTF. In DNA form, the CDR3 reads TGTGCCAGCAGTTTATACGGAACAGGCTACACCTTC.

The sample holds a few counts of this clonotype. CDR3 DNA: TGTGCCAGCAGTCCTACCAAGGGAGGGCCCCAGCATTTT. This sequence encodes CASSPTKGGPQHF. This chain joins TRBV6-2 or TRBV6-3 and TRBJ1-5; no definite D call. The ends were cut back, 5 bases at V and 9 bases at J, with 14 bases in the middle. Germline loops: CDR1 MNHEY, CDR2 SVGEGT. This CDR3 comprises 13 residues.

There are a few counts of this clonotype. The V call is TRBV3-1, the J call TRBJ1-2; TRBD1 matches 10 bases. The CDR3 sequence is 15 residues long. V shed 2 bases and J 6 bases; nucleotides not matched to a gene: 6. Germline V gene data show CDR1 as LGHDT and CDR2 as YNNKEL (reference sequence). The CDR3 nucleotides are TGTGCCAGCAGCCAATGGGACAGGGGTTTAAATGGCTACACCTTC. This translates into CASSQWDRGLNGYTF.

This clonotype appeared many times. The gene calls are TRBV27 and TRBJ1-1, with a tentative D call TRBD1 (5 bases). The germline V and J ends were trimmed by 5 bases and 11 bases, with 21 bases remaining between them. This CDR3 contains 14 residues. Per the germline V gene, CDR1 is MNHEY and CDR2 is SMNVEV (reference sequence). The CDR3, as DNA: TGTGCCAGCAGTCTGCCCGGGGGAGCCGGCGGGGCTTTCTTT. Encoded protein: CASSLPGGAGGAFF.

This clonotype was detected ten times or more. V usage is TRBV4-1 and J usage is TRBJ1-5; D is uncertain. The CDR3 runs to 15 residues. V was pared by 0 bases and J by 5 bases, with 11 bases between. Germline V gives CDR1 MGHRA, CDR2 YSYEKL. CDR3 sequence reads: CASSQDGREDQPQHF. The CDR3 DNA is TGCGCCAGCAGCCAAGACGGGAGGGAAGATCAGCCCCAGCATTTT.

The rearrangement uses TRBV28 and TRBJ2-7; 8 nucleotides align to TRBD2. The CDR3 has 15 residues. After removal of 6 bases from V and 3 bases from J, the junction contained 10 bases not matched to a gene. CDR1 is MDHEN, CDR2 SYDVKM, per germline. CDR3 loop: CASSRGAGGFYEQYF. The CDR3 nucleotides read TGTGCCAGCAGCCGCGGGGCGGGGGGTTTCTACGAGCAGTACTTC.

This clonotype was detected many times. The rearrangement joins TRBV7-3 to TRBJ2-2, with D unresolved. The CDR3 runs to 14 residues. V gave up 4 bases and J gave up 6 bases, with 12 bases separating them. Germline CDR1 reads SGHTA; CDR2 reads FQGTGA. As DNA, the CDR3 is TGTGCCAGCAGCTCGAGTCTCGAGGCCGGGGAGCTGTTTTTT. This translates into CASSSSLEAGELFF.

The CDR3: CASSSYLDRSAGNTIYF. The CDR3 DNA reads TGTGCCAGCAGCTCATACCTGGACCGGAGCGCTGGAAACACCATATATTTT. The rearrangement links TRBV7-9 to TRBJ1-3; the D is unclear. The ends were cut back, 4 bases at V and 2 bases at J, with 18 bases in the middle. CDR3 length: 17 amino acids. Germline values: CDR1 SEHNR, CDR2 FQNEAQ (reference sequence).

This clonotype was counted at least ten times. The chain combines TRBV7-2 with TRBJ1-4; tentative D call: TRBD1 (5 bases). The germline V and J ends were trimmed by 2 bases and 8 bases, with 18 bases remaining between them. The length of the CDR3 is 16 residues. Germline V gene lookup returns CDR1 SGHTA and CDR2 FQGNSA. The CDR3 region is CASSLSRGEDGEKLFF. CDR3 sequence (DNA): TGTGCCAGCAGCTTAAGCCGGGGGGAGGACGGCGAAAAACTGTTTTTT.

This clonotype has ten or more counts. The V call is TRBV7-6, the J call TRBJ2-3, with D maybe TRBD2 (6 bases). Trimming took 8 bases from V and 0 from J, leaving 9 bases between them. Germline V gene data show CDR1 as SGHVS and CDR2 as FNYEAQ. The CDR3 is 13 residues long. For the CDR3, the DNA is TGTGCCAGCGCCAGCGGGAGCACAGATACGCAGTATTTT. Translated: CASASGSTDTQYF.

This clonotype appeared many times. The chain combines TRBV7-8 with TRBJ1-1; 8 bases map to TRBD1. This CDR3 has 19 residues. Germline CDR1 SGHVS, CDR2 FQNEAQ. V lost 5 bases to trimming and J lost 0 bases; unmatched junction nucleotides: 17. This chain's CDR3 is CASSLHLAAGGFMNTEAFF. The DNA of the CDR3 is TGTGCCAGCAGCCTCCACCTAGCGGCAGGGGGCTTCATGAACACTGAAGCTTTCTTT.

This clonotype was recorded many times. The chain combines TRBV7-2 with TRBJ2-5, with D possibly TRBD2 on 6 matching bases. The CDR3 sequence is 14 residues long. From germline, CDR1 is SGHTA and CDR2 FQGNSA. Trimming removed 5 bases at V and 1 base at J, with 11 bases between. The CDR3 sequence is CASSTGGSQETQYF. CDR3 coding DNA: TGTGCCAGCAGCACCGGAGGGTCCCAAGAGACCCAGTACTTC.

Here the CDR3 DNA reads TGTGCCAGCAGCTTGGGGACTAGCGGGGGAACCGGGGAGCTGTTTTTT. As protein: CASSLGTSGGTGELFF. The chain carries TRBV5-6 and TRBJ2-2; TRBD2 aligns across 13 bases. The germline V gene has CDR1 SGHDT and CDR2 YYEEEE. Trimming cost V 0 bases and J 5 bases; bases outside gene matches: 1. There are 16 residues in the CDR3.

In its sample, this clonotype was seen many times. The chain employs TRBV4-3 and TRBJ1-5; D possibly corresponds to TRBD1 (6 bases). CDR3 length equals 16 residues. Germline V gene lookup returns CDR1 LGHNA and CDR2 YSLEER. The ends were cut back, 0 bases at V and 1 base at J, with 10 bases in the middle. The CDR3: CASSQDRGASNQPQHF. CDR3 DNA sequence: TGCGCCAGCAGCCAAGATCGGGGGGCGAGCAATCAGCCCCAGCATTTT.

Ten or more counts support this clonotype. The chain combines TRBV29-1 with TRBJ2-5, with 8 bases aligning to TRBD1. Per germline, CDR1 SQVTM and CDR2 ANQGSEA. The junction had 3 bases not matched to a gene; V was cut back by 5 bases and J by 1 base. This CDR3 has 13 amino acids. CDR3 sequence reads: CSVSGTGQETQYF. The CDR3 DNA sequence: TGCAGCGTTTCCGGGACAGGCCAAGAGACCCAGTACTTC.

This rearrangement joins TRBV6-5 to TRBJ1-3; D call uncertain. In germline, CDR1 is MNHEY, CDR2 SVGAGI. The CDR3 length is 15 residues. The ends were cut back, 1 base at V and 0 bases at J, with 7 bases in the middle. The CDR3 sequence: CASSYYVDSGNTIYF. The CDR3 bases are TGTGCCAGCAGTTACTATGTAGACTCTGGAAACACCATATATTTT.

This clonotype has only a few counts. The J gene is TRBJ1-2, the V gene TRBV7-3; D gene uncertain. The CDR3 totals 15 residues. The germline CDR1 and CDR2 sequences are SGHTA and FQGTGA. Trimming shortened V by 0 bases and J by 1 base, and 9 bases separated the two germline ends. The CDR3 coding sequence is TGTGCCAGCAGCTTAACAGGAGGGTATAACTATGGCTACACCTTC. Translation gives CASSLTGGYNYGYTF.

This clonotype has at least ten counts. J is TRBJ2-7 and V is TRBV10-3; perhaps TRBD1 as D (6 bases). V lost 9 bases, J lost 5 bases, and 20 bases lay in between. The CDR3 covers 14 residues. Germline CDR1 ENHRY, CDR2 SYGVKD. CDR3 loop: CAISVGAPGDEQYF. DNA for the CDR3: TGTGCCATATCAGTCGGGGCTCCAGGGGACGAGCAGTACTTC.

This clonotype was counted only a few times. The rearrangement uses TRBV5-4 and TRBJ2-1; D is unclear. Per germline, CDR1 SGHNT and CDR2 YYREEE (reference sequence). This CDR3 has 14 amino acids. The V gene lost 4 bases and the J gene lost 10 bases, with 18 bases spanning the gap. CDR3 amino acids: CASSRAGPSQEQFF. The CDR3 DNA reads as TGTGCCAGCAGCCGGGCCGGGCCCTCGCAAGAGCAGTTCTTC.